This T cell receptor (beta chain) stems from a study of blood T cell repertoires in COVID-19. Authors' data handling: Nucleated cell counts were estimated from reference gene primer amplification. TCRdb's table, derived via immunoSEQ multiplex PCR, lists solely in-frame clones and lacks some. Clonal size and the V and J genes are those of that table, whereas D and trimming came from the DNA. The sample yields fewer than 80,000 clones, almost 90% seen once. In germline, CDR1 is LNHDA, CDR2 SQIVND (reference sequence). V lost 7 bases and J lost 2, with 15 bases in between. CDR3 length equals 15 residues.

The chain combines TRBV19 with TRBJ1-3; the D is unclear. The receptor's source is a man in his fifties or sixties with acute or convalescent COVID-19. The sample comprised peripheral blood. The CDR3 sequence is CASTRLETAGNTIYF. The CDR3 region has the DNA TGTGCCAGTACCAGACTGGAGACGGCTGGAAACACCATATATTTT.